This T cell receptor (beta chain) was sequenced for a study of OX40 agonist ivuxolimab in advanced cancers. Regarding the complete study: Ivuxolimab was a fully human IgG2 agonistic monoclonal antibody targeting the costimulatory receptor OX40 (CD134). Intravenous ivuxolimab was administered to patients every 2 weeks at six dose levels: 0.01, 0.1, 0.3, 1.5, 3 and 10 mg/kg. Of the roughly 51 dose-escalation patients, hepatocellular carcinoma was present in 19, melanoma in approximately 15, renal cell carcinoma in 9 and head and neck cancer in 9. A male proportion of around 80% and a mean age of about 60 years, ranging from roughly 20 to 80, were recorded for the dose-escalation cohort. Prior anti-PD-1, anti-PD-L1 or anti-CTLA-4 therapy was permitted, and checkpoint inhibitors had been received by about two fifths of dose-escalation patients. Three dose-escalation patients achieved partial responses, one with hepatocellular carcinoma and two with cutaneous melanoma. Peripheral TCRbeta sequencing was intended to test whether TCR sequence diversity was altered and clonal T-cell expansion was caused by ivuxolimab. The paper covers the monotherapy dose-escalation part of the phase I ivuxolimab trial, which included N ≈ 57 patients. The investigation overall reported the following: Low levels of normalized T-cell clonal expansion were also seen in some nonresponding patients. In partial responders in the 0.1-3.0 mg/kg groups, normalized peripheral clonal expansion was found to be among the lowest, especially among CD8+ T cells. At doses of 0.1 to 3.0 mg/kg, clonal expansion of both CD4+ and CD8+ T cells in blood was seen between baseline and week 6. The antigen specificity of the clonally expanded peripheral T cells was not determined. After ivuxolimab, expanded clones were on average more numerous among CD8+ T cells than among CD4+ T cells.

This clone was detected once. Its antigen remains unidentified. Base qualities are missing; no much larger clone stands one base away. Genomic DNA was extracted from sorted cells for sequencing of the TCRbeta CDR3 region. The immunoSEQ Assay was used to sequence the TCRbeta CDR3 regions. TCRdb's version of the immuneACCESS table is confined to in-frame rearrangements and falls short of the full clone set. An unresolved V gene accounts for under half of the shortfall where checked; the remainder is of unknown origin. Present in this sample are approximately 71,000 clones, 85% to 95% of which were seen just once. The top ten clones comprise more than 15% of the sample. Patients with a history of autoimmune disease or receiving systemic immunosuppression were excluded from the trial. Peripheral blood for TCR sequencing was drawn from every dose cohort at baseline, at cycle 4 day 1 and at cycle 7 day 1. Samples were obtained from an open-label, multicenter, first-in-human phase I dose-escalation trial of ivuxolimab. The trial enrolled adults with locally advanced or metastatic head and neck squamous cell, hepatocellular, melanoma or renal cell carcinoma. CD4+ and CD8+ T cells were sorted separately from peripheral blood before TCR sequencing.

The CDR3 runs 14 residues from the cysteine to the phenylalanine. Only CDR3 DNA remains: 42 bases, in frame from the first base. According to the germline V gene, CDR1 reads MNHEY and CDR2 reads SVGAGI. V is cut by 0 bases and J by 6 bases, and the space between the germline ends is 9 bases. The sequences come from CD4+ or CD8+ T cells sorted from blood, collected in a trial of the OX40 agonist ivuxolimab. The TCR sequence derives from an adult with an advanced solid tumor such as melanoma, head and neck, liver or kidney cancer. Recombination linked TRBV6-5 to TRBJ1-5; a tentative D match to TRBD1 spans 6 bases. CDR3 sequence: CASSYSAGVQPQHF. In nucleotide form, the sequence is TGTGCCAGCAGTTACTCGGCAGGGGTTCAGCCCCAGCATTTT.